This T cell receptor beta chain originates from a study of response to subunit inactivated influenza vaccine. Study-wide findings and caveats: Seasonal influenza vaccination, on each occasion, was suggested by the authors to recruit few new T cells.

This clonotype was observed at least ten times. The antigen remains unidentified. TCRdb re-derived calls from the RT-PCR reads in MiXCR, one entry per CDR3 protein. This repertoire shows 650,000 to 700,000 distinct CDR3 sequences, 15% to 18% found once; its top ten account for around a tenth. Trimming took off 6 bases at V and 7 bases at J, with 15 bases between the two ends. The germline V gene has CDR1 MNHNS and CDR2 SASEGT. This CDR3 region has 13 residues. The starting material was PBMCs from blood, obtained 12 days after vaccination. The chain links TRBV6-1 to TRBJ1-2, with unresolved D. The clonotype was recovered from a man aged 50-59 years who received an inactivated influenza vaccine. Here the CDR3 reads CASRPGQALGYTF. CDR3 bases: TGTGCCAGCAGACCCGGCCAAGCCCTTGGCTACACCTTC.